These T cell receptor beta chains were read from a single sample in a study of blood T cell repertoires in COVID-19. Here immunoSEQ multiplex PCR was the method, and the copy in TCRdb shows in-frame clones only, minus some. The table lists approximately 390,000 clones, roughly 87% of them singletons. The sequenced sample was PBMCs or T cells enriched from blood (not recorded which). The receptors stem from a woman aged 40 to 50 with acute COVID-19. Each CDR3 is given with its conserved first and last residue. The D gene is left open where the match is weak. The size entry is marked missing in some rows and otherwise reads once, few, many or a size class.

CATSREQGGYTF,TGTGCCACCAGCAGAGAACAGGGGGGCTACACCTTC,few,TRBJ1-2,TRBD1,TRBV15
CASSGDRGSNQPQHF,TGTGCCAGCAGCGGGGACAGGGGAAGCAATCAGCCCCAGCATTTT,.,TRBJ1-5,TRBD1,TRBV2
CASSSQKSQETQYF,TGTGCCAGCAGCTCTCAGAAATCCCAAGAGACCCAGTACTTC,.,TRBJ2-5,.,TRBV4-2
CASSDSLGQRSYGYTF,TGTGCCAGCAGTGACTCGCTGGGACAGCGTTCTTATGGCTACACCTTC,.,TRBJ1-2,TRBD1,TRBV6-4
CASSQEGEATTGQPQHF,TGCGCCAGCAGCCAAGAAGGTGAGGCCACGACGGGTCAGCCCCAGCATTTT,.,TRBJ1-5,.,TRBV4-1
CASSRGDYGYTF,TGTGCCAGCTCCAGGGGAGACTATGGCTACACCTTC,.,TRBJ1-2,.,TRBV18
CASGVEAGRGYEQYF,TGTGCCAGCGGGGTAGAGGCGGGGAGGGGCTACGAGCAGTACTTC,.,TRBJ2-7,TRBD2,TRBV7-2
CASSPAGGRGTEAFF,TGCGCCAGCAGCCCTGCGGGGGGACGGGGAACTGAAGCTTTCTTT,.,TRBJ1-1,.,TRBV4-1
CASSQPTGQSPGELFF,TGCGCCAGCAGCCAACCTACCGGACAGTCCCCCGGGGAGCTGTTTTTT,.,TRBJ2-2,.,TRBV4-1
CASSLDSGLTEQFF,TGTGCCAGCAGCTTAGACTCAGGGTTAACTGAGCAGTTCTTC,.,TRBJ2-1,.,TRBV7-9
CAWSVHHEQFF,TGTGCCTGGAGTGTTCATCATGAGCAGTTCTTC,.,TRBJ2-1,.,TRBV30
CAWSAGGTHSGNTIYF,TGTGCCTGGAGTGCCGGTGGGACTCACTCTGGAAACACCATATATTTT,.,TRBJ1-3,.,TRBV30
CASSVDGQAGEKLFF,TGTGCCAGCAGCGTAGATGGCCAGGCAGGTGAAAAACTGTTTTTT,.,TRBJ1-4,.,TRBV9
CASSLEYRGGLSGNTIYF,TGTGCCAGCAGCTTAGAGTACAGGGGAGGCCTCTCTGGAAACACCATATATTTT,.,TRBJ1-3,TRBD1,TRBV7-6
CASSWETGENYGYTF,TGTGCCAGCAGCTGGGAGACAGGGGAGAACTATGGCTACACCTTC,.,TRBJ1-2,TRBD1,TRBV5-6
CASSLTGASTEAFF,TGTGCCAGCAGTTTAACTGGGGCCAGCACTGAAGCTTTCTTT,.,TRBJ1-1,.,TRBV27
CAWSPLRTAPRNTEAFF,TGTGCCTGGAGTCCCCTCAGGACAGCCCCCAGGAACACTGAAGCTTTCTTT,.,TRBJ1-1,.,TRBV30
CASSFPSGEGYKETQYF,TGCGCCAGCAGCTTCCCTAGCGGGGAGGGTTACAAGGAGACCCAGTACTTC,.,TRBJ2-5,TRBD2,TRBV5-1
CASSVGTGPTTNEKLFF,TGTGCCAGCAGCGTAGGCACAGGGCCTACAACTAATGAAAAACTGTTTTTT,.,TRBJ1-4,.,TRBV9
CASSLDSGGAYNEQFF,TGCGCCAGCAGCTTAGATAGCGGGGGGGCCTACAATGAGCAGTTCTTC,.,TRBJ2-1,TRBD2,TRBV5-1
CASSLNGGHYSNQPQHF,TGTGCCAGCAGCTTAAATGGGGGCCATTATAGCAATCAGCCCCAGCATTTT,.,TRBJ1-5,.,TRBV7-2
CASSLDPGGNTIYF,TGCGCCAGCAGCTTGGATCCAGGCGGAAACACCATATATTTT,.,TRBJ1-3,.,TRBV5-1
CASSPGTGGDGYTF,TGCGCCAGCAGCCCTGGGACAGGGGGCGATGGCTACACCTTC,once,TRBJ1-2,TRBD1,TRBV5-1